The 21 T cell receptor beta chains below all came from one sample that was sequenced in a study of blood T cell repertoires in COVID-19. TCRdb keeps only in-frame clones here, not all; method: immunoSEQ multiplex PCR. Of approximately 190,000 clones listed, roughly four fifths are singletons. Sequenced input: peripheral blood. These receptors were obtained from a man aged 25-40 years with active or convalescent COVID-19.

V and J are TRBV13 and TRBJ2-3; 10 nucleotides agree with TRBD2. CDR1 is PRHDT, CDR2 FYEKMQ, per germline (reference sequence). V lost 1 base, J lost 4 bases, and 5 bases stayed unmatched. The length of the CDR3 is 16 residues. DNA of the CDR3: TGTGCCAGCAGCTTAGTGTGGCTAGCGGGAGCAGATACGCAGTATTTT. As protein: CASSLVWLAGADTQYF.

The genes are TRBV4-2 and TRBJ2-3; a weak D match, TRBD1 (6 bases). Trimming took off 1 base at V and 6 bases at J, with 20 bases between the two ends. Per germline, CDR1 LGHNA and CDR2 YNFKEQ. The CDR3 totals 17 residues. Here the CDR3 DNA reads TGTGCCAGCAGCCAAGCCGGAGGACCCCCGAGGGGGGATACGCAGTATTTT. It yields the protein CASSQAGGPPRGDTQYF.

The V call is TRBV9, the J call TRBJ2-5; D not resolved. This CDR3 is built from 16 residues. V lost 3 bases and J 1 base, leaving 16 bases between the germline ends. Germline V gene sequence: CDR1 SGDLS, CDR2 YYNGEE. The CDR3 nucleotides are TGTGCCAGCAGCGGCGAGCGTAACGTTTTCCAAGAGACCCAGTACTTC. Its protein is CASSGERNVFQETQYF.

The V gene is TRBV7-2, the J gene TRBJ2-2, with D possibly being TRBD2 (6 bases). The CDR3 loop spans 14 amino acids. Trimming took off 4 bases at V and 5 bases at J, with 11 bases between the two ends. Germline V CDR1 and CDR2: SGHTA, FQGNSA. In nucleotides, the CDR3 is TGTGCCAGCAGCTCCTACGGGGGAACCGGGGAGCTGTTTTTT. Its translation is CASSSYGGTGELFF. The full variable domain, in which reference TRBV7-2 and TRBJ2-2 provide the parts outside the CDR3, is GAGVSQSPSNKVTEKGKDVELRCDPISGHTALYWYRQSLGQGLEFLIYFQGNSAPDKSGLPSDRFSAERTGGSVSTLTIQRTQQEDSAVYLCASSSYGGTGELFFGEGSRLTVL.

V and J are TRBV3-1 (or the pseudogene TRBV3-2) and TRBJ1-5; D is uncertain. The germline gives CDR1 LGHDT, CDR2 YNNKEL (reference sequence). This CDR3 has 14 amino acids. Trimming took off 8 bases at V and 3 bases at J, with 14 bases between the two ends. The CDR3 loop reads CASGGGDPNQPQHF. The DNA of the CDR3 is TGTGCCAGCGGAGGCGGAGACCCCAATCAGCCCCAGCATTTT.

V is TRBV6-6 and J is TRBJ1-1; 8 bases fit TRBD1. The CDR3 extends over 17 amino acids. Germline CDR1 reads MNHNY; CDR2 reads SVGAGI (reference sequence). V shed 5 bases and J 1 base; nucleotides not matched to a gene: 12. CDR3: CASSQTSSGGANTEAFF. The CDR3 DNA follows: TGTGCCAGCAGTCAAACTTCTTCAGGGGGCGCGAACACTGAAGCTTTCTTT.

The chain links TRBV24-1 to TRBJ2-1; 13 nucleotides align to TRBD2. Trimming took 3 bases from V and 7 from J; bases not matched to a gene: 5. Germline CDR1 is KGHDR and CDR2 is SFDVKD. The CDR3 is 16 residues long. The CDR3 nucleotides are TGTGCCACCAGTGATAGGACTAGCGGGAGACAGAATGAGCAGTTCTTC. Translated, it gives CATSDRTSGRQNEQFF.

V is TRBV12-5 and J is TRBJ2-1, with D possibly matching TRBD2 (6 bases). CDR3 length: 15 residues. The germline CDR1 and CDR2 sequences are LGHNT and FRNRAP. Trimming left V 2 bases short and J 8 bases short, with 16 bases between. The CDR3 protein is CASGLSSYGEDEQFF. CDR3 DNA sequence: TGTGCTAGTGGTTTGTCAAGTTACGGGGAGGATGAGCAGTTCTTC.

J is TRBJ2-7 and V is TRBV6-5; D is ambiguous. V was shortened by 6 bases and J by 4 bases, with 13 bases between the two germline ends. CDR1 is MNHEY, CDR2 SVGAGI, per germline. The CDR3 spans 13 residues. CDR3 nucleotide sequence: TGTGCCAGCAGACCCCATGAAGCGTACGAGCAGTACTTC. It specifies CASRPHEAYEQYF.

The J gene is TRBJ2-6, the V gene TRBV24-1, with TRBD1 as a possible D gene (5 bases). This CDR3 is built from 16 residues. The germline V gene has CDR1 KGHDR and CDR2 SFDVKD. Trimming took 3 bases from V and 4 from J, leaving 12 bases between them. The CDR3 reads CATSDRTGTGANVLTF. As DNA, the CDR3 is TGTGCCACCAGTGATCGAACAGGCACGGGGGCCAACGTCCTGACTTTC.

The chain recombines TRBV11-2 with TRBJ2-3; 9 bases match TRBD1. This CDR3 comprises 17 residues. Germline lookup yields CDR1 SGHAT and CDR2 FQNNGV. Trimming removed 5 bases from V and 2 bases from J; junction bases left unmatched: 11. In DNA, the CDR3 is TGTGCCAGCAGCAACTCCGGGACAGGGACCCACACAGATACGCAGTATTTT. Residues: CASSNSGTGTHTDTQYF.

The table lists this clone with a few counts. An end of the junction differs from the germline gene, which may be a read error. This rearrangement joins TRBV7-7 to TRBJ2-1, with 14 bases identical to TRBD2. Looked up from germline, CDR1 is SSHAT and CDR2 is FNYEAQ (reference sequence). The CDR3 totals 15 residues. The CDR3 DNA is TGTGCTAGCAGCCCCGGACTAGCGGGGGGTGATGAGCAGTTCTTC. Its translation: CASSPGLAGGDEQFF.

The chain combines TRBV6-5 with TRBJ1-1; D is uncertain. The V end was cut by 6 bases, the J end by 5 bases, with 13 bases between. The CDR3 has 13 residues. Germline V gives CDR1 MNHEY, CDR2 SVGAGI. In DNA, the CDR3 is TGTGCCAGCAGGCGCTTTGGAGGGACTGAAGCTTTCTTT. Amino acid sequence: CASRRFGGTEAFF.

The V and J genes are TRBV11-3 and TRBJ1-1; TRBD1 agrees at 9 bases. The J segment lost 2 bases and the V segment lost 2 bases, leaving 12 bases of the junction unmatched. The CDR3 runs to 18 residues. Germline V gives CDR1 SGHNT, CDR2 YENEEA. The CDR3 sequence: CASSLNLDRGTGNTEAFF. CDR3 bases: TGTGCCAGCAGCTTAAATCTCGACAGGGGGACTGGAAACACTGAAGCTTTCTTT.

This chain uses TRBV30 with TRBJ2-5; 13 bases map to TRBD2. CDR3 length equals 14 residues. Germline V lookup: CDR1 GTSNPN, CDR2 SVGIG (reference sequence). The V and J ends lost 6 bases and 1 base, in that order; junction bases with no gene match: 2. CDR3 nucleotides: TGTGCCTGCGGGACTAGCGGGACCCAAGAGACCCAGTACTTC. This sequence encodes CACGTSGTQETQYF.

V gene TRBV7-2 combines with J gene TRBJ1-1, with no clear D. The V gene's germline CDR1 is SGHTA and CDR2 FQGNSA. The CDR3 spans 14 residues. Trimming pared 5 bases from V and 3 bases from J, leaving 13 bases between. In nucleotides, the CDR3 is TGTGCCAGCAGCCGCGGCGGTCCGGACACTGAAGCTTTCTTT. It encodes CASSRGGPDTEAFF.

This clone is a singleton in its sample. The rearrangement links TRBV5-8 to TRBJ1-1; D may be TRBD1 (6 bases). V was trimmed by 1 base and J by 2 bases, leaving 18 bases between them. In germline, CDR1 is SGHTS, CDR2 YDEGEE. CDR3 length equals 17 residues. The CDR3 is CASSLTAGERINTEAFF. The DNA of the CDR3 is TGTGCCAGCAGCTTGACGGCAGGGGAGAGGATCAACACTGAAGCTTTCTTT.

The chain combines TRBV4-2 with TRBJ1-6, with D possibly TRBD1 on 5 matching bases. The V end was cut by 1 base, the J end by 10 bases, with 11 bases between. Germline CDR1 is LGHNA and CDR2 is YNFKEQ. The CDR3 contains 14 residues. CDR3 loop: CASSQGAGLSPLHF. The CDR3 DNA reads TGTGCCAGCAGCCAAGGGGCAGGGCTATCACCCCTCCACTTT.

The rearrangement links TRBV4-2 to TRBJ2-7; 10 bases are shared with TRBD2. The CDR3 covers 15 residues. In germline, CDR1 is LGHNA, CDR2 YNFKEQ. The DNA for the CDR3 is TGTGCCAGCAGCCAAGGTAGCGGGGGGACCTACGAGCAGTATGTC. Amino acid sequence: CASSQGSGGTYEQYV.

The rearrangement links TRBV29-1 to TRBJ2-1; the match to TRBD2 covers 15 bases. The CDR3 extends over 17 amino acids. J lost 4 bases, V lost 3 bases, and 7 bases had no gene match. Germline V gene data show CDR1 as SQVTM and CDR2 as ANQGSEA. The CDR3 DNA is TGCAGCGTTGAGGGACTAGCGGGAGGTGGGACATACAATGAGCAGTTCTTC. Residues: CSVEGLAGGGTYNEQFF.

The rearrangement links TRBV6-5 to TRBJ1-1; D perhaps matches TRBD1 (6 bases). The CDR3 runs to 13 residues. From germline, CDR1 is MNHEY and CDR2 SVGAGI. V was clipped by 6 bases and J by 5 bases, with 13 bases between them. The CDR3 DNA sequence: TGTGCCAGCAGCGGACAGCGAATGACTGAAGCTTTCTTT. Amino acids: CASSGQRMTEAFF.